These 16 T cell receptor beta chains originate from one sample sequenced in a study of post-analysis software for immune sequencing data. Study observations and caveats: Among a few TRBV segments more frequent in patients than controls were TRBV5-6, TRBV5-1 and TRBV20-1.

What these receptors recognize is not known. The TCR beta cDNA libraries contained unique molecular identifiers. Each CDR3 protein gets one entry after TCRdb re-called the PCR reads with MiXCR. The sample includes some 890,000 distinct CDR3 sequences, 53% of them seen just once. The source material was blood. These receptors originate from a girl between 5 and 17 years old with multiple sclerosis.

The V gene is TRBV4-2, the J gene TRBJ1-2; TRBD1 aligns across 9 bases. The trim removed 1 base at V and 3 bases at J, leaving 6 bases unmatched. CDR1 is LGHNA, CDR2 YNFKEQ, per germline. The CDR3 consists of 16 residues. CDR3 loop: CASSQATGGGYYGYTF. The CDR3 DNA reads TGTGCCAGCAGCCAAGCGACAGGGGGTGGATACTATGGCTACACCTTC.

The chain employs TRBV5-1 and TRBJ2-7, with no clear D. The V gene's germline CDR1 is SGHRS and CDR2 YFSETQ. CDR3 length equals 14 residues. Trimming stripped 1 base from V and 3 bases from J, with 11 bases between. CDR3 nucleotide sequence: TGCGCCAGCAGCTTGACTGGGCCGGACTACGAGCAGTACTTC. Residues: CASSLTGPDYEQYF. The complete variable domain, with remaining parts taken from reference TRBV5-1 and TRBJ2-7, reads KAGVTQTPRYLIKTRGQQVTLSCSPISGHRSVSWYQQTPGQGLQFLFEYFSETQRNKGNFPGRFSGRQFSNSRSEMNVSTLELGDSALYLCASSLTGPDYEQYFGPGTRLTVT.

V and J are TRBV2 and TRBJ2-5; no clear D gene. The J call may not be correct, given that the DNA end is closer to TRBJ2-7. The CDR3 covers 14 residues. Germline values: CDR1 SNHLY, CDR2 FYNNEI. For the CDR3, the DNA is TGTGCCAGCAGTGAAGCGCCCAATTCCTACGAGCAGTACTTC. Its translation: CASSEAPNSYEQYF.

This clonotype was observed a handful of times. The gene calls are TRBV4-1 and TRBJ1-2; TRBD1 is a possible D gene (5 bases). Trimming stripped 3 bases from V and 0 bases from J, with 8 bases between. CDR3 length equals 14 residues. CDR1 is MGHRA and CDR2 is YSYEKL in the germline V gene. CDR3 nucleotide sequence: TGCGCCAGCAGCCAGGACACCTCTAACTATGGCTACACCTTC. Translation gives CASSQDTSNYGYTF.

As DNA, the CDR3 is TGCAGTGCGGAACCTGTGAGAGGCCTCTCCTACGAGCAGTACTTC. This gives the protein CSAEPVRGLSYEQYF. The rearrangement links TRBV20-1 to TRBJ2-7; no clear D. Germline loops: CDR1 DFQATT, CDR2 SNEGSKA (reference sequence). The germline V and J ends were trimmed by 6 bases and 0 bases, with 18 bases remaining between them. There are 15 residues in the CDR3.

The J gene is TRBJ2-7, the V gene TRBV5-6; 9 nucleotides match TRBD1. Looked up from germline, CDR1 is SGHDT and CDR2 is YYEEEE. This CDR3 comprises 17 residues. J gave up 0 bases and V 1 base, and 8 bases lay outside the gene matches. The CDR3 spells CASSLQQGAGSSYEQYF. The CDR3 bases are TGTGCCAGCAGCTTGCAACAGGGGGCTGGGAGCTCCTACGAGCAGTACTTC.

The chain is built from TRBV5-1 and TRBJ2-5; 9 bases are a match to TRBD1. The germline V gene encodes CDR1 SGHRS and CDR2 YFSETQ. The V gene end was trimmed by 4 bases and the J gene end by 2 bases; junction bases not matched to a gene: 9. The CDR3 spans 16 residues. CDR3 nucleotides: TGCGCCAGCAGCCCGGTCTTGGGACAGGGACAAGAGACCCAGTACTTC. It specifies CASSPVLGQGQETQYF.

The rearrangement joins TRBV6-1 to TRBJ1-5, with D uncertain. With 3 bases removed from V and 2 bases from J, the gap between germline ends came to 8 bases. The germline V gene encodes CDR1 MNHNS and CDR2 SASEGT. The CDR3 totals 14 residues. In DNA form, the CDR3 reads TGTGCCAGCAGTGATTACTCCGGCAATCAGCCCCAGCATTTT. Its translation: CASSDYSGNQPQHF.

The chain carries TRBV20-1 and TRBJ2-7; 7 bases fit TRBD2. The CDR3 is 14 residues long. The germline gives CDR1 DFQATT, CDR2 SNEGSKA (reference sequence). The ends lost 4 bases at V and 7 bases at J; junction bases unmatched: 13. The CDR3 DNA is TGCAGTGCTACAAACCCCCTGGGAGGGAGTGAGCAGTACTTC. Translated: CSATNPLGGSEQYF.

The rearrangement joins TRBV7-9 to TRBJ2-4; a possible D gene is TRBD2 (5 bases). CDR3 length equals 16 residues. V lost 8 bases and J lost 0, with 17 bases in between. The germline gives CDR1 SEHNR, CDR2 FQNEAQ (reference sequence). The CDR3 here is CASSLTGVLAKNIQYF. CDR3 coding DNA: TGTGCCAGCTCACTTACCGGGGTACTAGCCAAAAACATTCAGTACTTC.

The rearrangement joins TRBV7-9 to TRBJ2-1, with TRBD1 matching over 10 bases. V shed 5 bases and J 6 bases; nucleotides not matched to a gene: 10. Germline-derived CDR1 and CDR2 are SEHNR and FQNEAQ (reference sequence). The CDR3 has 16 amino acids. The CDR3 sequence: CASSLPGQGSFNEQFF. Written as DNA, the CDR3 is TGTGCCAGCAGCCTCCCGGGACAGGGGTCTTTCAATGAGCAGTTCTTC.

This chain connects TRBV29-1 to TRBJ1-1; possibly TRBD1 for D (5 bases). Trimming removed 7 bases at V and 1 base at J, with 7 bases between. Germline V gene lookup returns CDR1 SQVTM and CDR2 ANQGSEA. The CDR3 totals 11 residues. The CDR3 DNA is TGCAGCGCTGGGGCGAACACTGAAGCTTTCTTT. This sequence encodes CSAGANTEAFF.

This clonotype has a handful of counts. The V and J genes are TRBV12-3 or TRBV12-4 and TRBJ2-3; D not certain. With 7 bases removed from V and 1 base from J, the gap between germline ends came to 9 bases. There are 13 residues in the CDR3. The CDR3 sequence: CASTRPGTDTQYF. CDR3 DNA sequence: TGTGCCAGCACCCGACCTGGCACAGATACGCAGTATTTT.

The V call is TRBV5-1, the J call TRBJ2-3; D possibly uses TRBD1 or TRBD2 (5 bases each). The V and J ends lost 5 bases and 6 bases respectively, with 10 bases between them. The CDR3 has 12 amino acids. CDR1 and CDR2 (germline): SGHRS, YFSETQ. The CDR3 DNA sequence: TGCGCCAGCAGGGCAGGGAGCGATACGCAGTATTTT. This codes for CASRAGSDTQYF.

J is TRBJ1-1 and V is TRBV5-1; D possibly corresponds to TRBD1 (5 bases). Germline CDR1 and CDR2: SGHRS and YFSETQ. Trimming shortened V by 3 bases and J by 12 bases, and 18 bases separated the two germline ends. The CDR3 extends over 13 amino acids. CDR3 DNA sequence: TGCGCCAGCAGCTGGGGGGAACCATCGTGGACTTTCTTT. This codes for CASSWGEPSWTFF.

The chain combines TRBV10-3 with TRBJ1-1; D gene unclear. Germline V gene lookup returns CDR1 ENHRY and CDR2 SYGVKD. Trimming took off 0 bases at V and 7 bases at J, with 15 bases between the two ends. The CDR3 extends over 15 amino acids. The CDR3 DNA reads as TGTGCCATCAGTGAGTCTCTTTTACGGCGGGGTGAAGCTTTCTTT. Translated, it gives CAISESLLRRGEAFF.